The source of this T cell receptor (beta chain) is a study of T cell changes during pregnancy in multiple sclerosis. This CDR3 contains 15 residues. The germline CDR1 and CDR2 sequences are SNHLY and FYNNEI. The germline V and J ends were trimmed by 6 bases and 4 bases, with 18 bases remaining between them. Assay used: immunoSEQ multiplex PCR; TCRdb lists only in-frame clones, some missing. Among 90,000 to 95,000 clones, approximately 92% were seen once, and the ten largest hold about 3.9%. Sample: peripheral blood, taken in the first trimester of pregnancy. This chain joins TRBV2 and TRBJ1-2, with D tentatively TRBD1 (5 bases). This clonotype originated in a female donor with multiple sclerosis, enrolled in a pregnancy study. CDR3 DNA sequence: TGTGCCAGCAGCGGCGCAGGGCGGGAGGGCTATGGCTACACCTTC. Translating gives CASSGAGREGYGYTF.